This T cell receptor (beta chain) appears in the sequencing data of a study of T cell repertoires in cytomegalovirus infection (dated by TCRdb to the late 2010s). Turning to the overall study: Peptide stimulations targeted recently identified HLA-C-restricted CMV epitopes, whose presentation resists viral immunomodulation, together with well-studied HLA-B-restricted epitopes. Donor HLA type was relevant to the analysis, because carriage of CMV infection together with the matching HLA type was indicated by public TCR beta signatures.

Details on this clonotype: There is no known antigen for this receptor. Compared with germline, one end of the junction differs, possibly owing to a read error.

Per the publication, the treatment or condition label means: in vitro stimulation with specific CMV peptide epitopes to enrich CMV-specific T cells. Sequencing took place on an Illumina HiSeq 1500. TCRdb applied fastp at Q25 and MiXCR to the public reads, then kept only in-frame beta chains. When rows share a CDR3 protein, they turn into one entry using the most common DNA and genes. The sample includes roughly 200,000 distinct CDR3 sequences, with 35% to 40% observed a single time. The ten largest clones take up 55% to 70% of the sample. The study at large found these results: The ex vivo response was dominated by HLA-C-restricted CMV-specific TCR beta clonotypes, which also provided the single most frequent clonotype in two of eight donors. In both this cohort and an independent 352-donor cohort, the cumulative frequency of public TCR beta family members distinguished carriers of CMV infection plus the relevant HLA type.

CDR1 SNHLY and CDR2 FYNNEI are derived from the germline V gene. The CDR3 holds 17 amino acids from the cysteine to the phenylalanine. Only the CDR3 region is kept as DNA, spanning 51 bases read in frame from base 1. The sequence was obtained from a human donor in good health (CMV status not recorded). Some clones in this sample may be carry-over from other donors' samples. Here the chain combines TRBV2 and TRBJ1-4, with 10 bases matching TRBD1. Sequencing used CD8+ T cells from cultured PBMCs, obtained from culture after CMV antigen stimulation. The bases are TGTGCCAGCAGAGCACCCATCTCGACAGGGGGCCTTGAAACACTGTTGTTT. This encodes CASRAPISTGGLETLLF.